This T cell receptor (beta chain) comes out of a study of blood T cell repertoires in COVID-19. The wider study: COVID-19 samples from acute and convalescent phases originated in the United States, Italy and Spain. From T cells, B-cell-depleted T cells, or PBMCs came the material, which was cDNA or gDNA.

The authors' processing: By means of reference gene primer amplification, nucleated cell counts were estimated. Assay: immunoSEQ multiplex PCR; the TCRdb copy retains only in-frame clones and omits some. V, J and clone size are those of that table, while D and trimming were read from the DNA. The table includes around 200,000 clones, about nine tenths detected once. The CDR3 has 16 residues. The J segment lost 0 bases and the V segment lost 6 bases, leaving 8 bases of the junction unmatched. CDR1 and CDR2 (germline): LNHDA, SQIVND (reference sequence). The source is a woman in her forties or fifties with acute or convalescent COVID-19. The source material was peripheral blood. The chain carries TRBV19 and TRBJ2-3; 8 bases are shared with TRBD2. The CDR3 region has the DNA TGTGCCAGTAGCGCCGGGGGGGGGCGTAGCACAGATACGCAGTATTTT. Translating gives CASSAGGGRSTDTQYF.